These 3 T cell receptor beta chains came from one sample sequenced in a study of OX40 agonist ivuxolimab in advanced cancers. This table comes from immunoSEQ multiplex PCR, and its TCRdb copy is limited to in-frame clones, with some not included. The sample lists under 95,000 clones, roughly 88% occurring once. The sequenced sample was CD4+ or CD8+ T cells sorted from blood, obtained in a trial of the OX40 agonist ivuxolimab. The receptors originated from an adult with an advanced solid tumor such as melanoma, head and neck, liver or kidney cancer.

The chain combines TRBV6-5 with TRBJ2-7; TRBD1 is a possible D gene (5 bases). This CDR3 comprises 14 residues. CDR1 MNHEY and CDR2 SVGAGI come from the germline V gene. Deletions cut 0 bases from V and 3 bases from J, with 9 bases between. For the CDR3, the DNA is TGTGCCAGCAGTTACTCGGGGCAGAGCTACGAGCAGTACTTC. Translated, it gives CASSYSGQSYEQYF.

The chain links TRBV19 to TRBJ1-2, with a tentative D call TRBD1 (5 bases). CDR3 length equals 12 residues. Germline V gene lookup returns CDR1 LNHDA and CDR2 SQIVND (reference sequence). The V and J ends lost 8 bases and 8 bases respectively, with 15 bases between them. In DNA, the CDR3 is TGTGCCAGTGGGCCGACGGGGGGAGGCTACACCTTC. Translating it yields CASGPTGGGYTF.

The gene calls are TRBV5-1 and TRBJ2-1; 12 bases map to TRBD2. CDR1 is SGHRS and CDR2 is YFSETQ in the germline V gene. Unmatched junction bases numbered 18, after V lost 0 bases and J lost 8 bases. The CDR3 loop spans 20 amino acids. The CDR3 loop is CASSLGFLTSGSFFDHEQFF. The CDR3 region has the DNA TGCGCCAGCAGCTTGGGATTTTTGACTAGCGGGAGCTTTTTCGACCATGAGCAGTTCTTC.